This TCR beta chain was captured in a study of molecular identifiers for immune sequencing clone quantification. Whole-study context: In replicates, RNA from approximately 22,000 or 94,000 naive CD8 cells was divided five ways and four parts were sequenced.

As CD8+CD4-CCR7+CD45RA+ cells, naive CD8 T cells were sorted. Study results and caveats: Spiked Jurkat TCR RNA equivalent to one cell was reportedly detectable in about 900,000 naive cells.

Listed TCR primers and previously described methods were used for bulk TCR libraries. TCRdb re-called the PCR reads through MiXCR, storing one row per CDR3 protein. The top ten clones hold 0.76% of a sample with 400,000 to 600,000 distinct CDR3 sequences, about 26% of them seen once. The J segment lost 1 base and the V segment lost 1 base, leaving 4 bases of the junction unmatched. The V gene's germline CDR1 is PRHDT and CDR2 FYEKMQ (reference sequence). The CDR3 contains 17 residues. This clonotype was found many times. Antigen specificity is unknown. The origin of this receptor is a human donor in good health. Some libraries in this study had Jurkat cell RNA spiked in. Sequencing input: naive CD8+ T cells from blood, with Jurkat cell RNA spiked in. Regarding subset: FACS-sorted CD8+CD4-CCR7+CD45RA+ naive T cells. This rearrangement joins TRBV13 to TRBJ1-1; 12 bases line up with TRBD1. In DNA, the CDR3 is TGTGCCAGCAGCTTAGTGGGACAGGGGGCCCGGAACACTGAAGCTTTCTTT. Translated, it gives CASSLVGQGARNTEAFF.